This T cell receptor beta chain was obtained from a study of T cell responses to AZD1222 COVID-19 vaccine. Study results and limitations: Epitopes outside B.1.351 and B.1.1.7 mutated regions reportedly drew nearly half of spike TCRs. Just a handful of people given AZD1222 tested seropositive at baseline.

Germline CDR1 is KGHSH and CDR2 is LQKENI. The CDR3 loop spans 14 amino acids. The ends were cut back, 2 bases at V and 6 bases at J, with 14 bases in the middle. TCRdb keeps only in-frame clones here, not all; method: immunoSEQ multiplex PCR. Found here are approximately 88,000 clones, 92% of them singletons; the top ten hold 5% to 6.5%. About this clone itself: Its antigen is undetermined.

J is TRBJ2-7 and V is TRBV18; TRBD2 is a possible D gene (5 bases). This sample comprised peripheral blood, obtained on day 0 of AZD1222 vaccination. This clonotype originated in an adult in good health. CDR3 amino acids: CASSPGRELVEQYF. CDR3 sequence (DNA): TGTGCCAGCTCACCAGGTAGGGAGTTAGTCGAGCAGTACTTC. Full variable domain (remainder filled in from reference TRBV18 and TRBJ2-7): NAGVMQNPRHLVRRRGQEARLRCSPMKGHSHVYWYRQLPEEGLKFMVYLQKENIIDESGMPKERFSAEFPKEGPSILRIQQVVRGDSAAYFCASSPGRELVEQYFGPGTRLTVT.